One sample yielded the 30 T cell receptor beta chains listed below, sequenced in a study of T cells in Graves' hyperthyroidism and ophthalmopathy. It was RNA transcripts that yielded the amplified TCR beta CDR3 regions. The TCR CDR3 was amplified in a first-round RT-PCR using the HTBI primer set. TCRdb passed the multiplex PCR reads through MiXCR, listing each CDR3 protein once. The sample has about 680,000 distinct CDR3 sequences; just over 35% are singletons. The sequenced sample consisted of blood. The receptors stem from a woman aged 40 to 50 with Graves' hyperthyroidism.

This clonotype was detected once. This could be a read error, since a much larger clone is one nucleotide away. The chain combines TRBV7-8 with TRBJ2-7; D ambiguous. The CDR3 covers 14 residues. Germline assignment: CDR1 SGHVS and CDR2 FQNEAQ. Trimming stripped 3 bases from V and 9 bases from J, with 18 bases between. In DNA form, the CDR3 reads TGTGCCAGCAGCTTCACTCCCGGAAGGTCCGGGCAGTACTTC. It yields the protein CASSFTPGRSGQYF. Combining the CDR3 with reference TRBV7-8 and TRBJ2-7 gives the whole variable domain GAGVSQSPRYKVAKRGQDVALRCDPISGHVSLFWYQQALGQGPEFLTYFQNEAQLDKSGLPSDRFFAERPEGSVSTLKIQRTQQEDSAVYLCASSFTPGRSGQYFGPGTRLTVT.

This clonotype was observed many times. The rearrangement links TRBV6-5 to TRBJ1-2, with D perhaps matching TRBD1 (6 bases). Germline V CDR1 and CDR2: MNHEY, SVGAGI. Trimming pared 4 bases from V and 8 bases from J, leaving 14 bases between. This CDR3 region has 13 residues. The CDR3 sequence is CASSSGESRGYTF. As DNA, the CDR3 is TGTGCCAGCAGTTCAGGGGAGTCGCGAGGCTACACCTTC.

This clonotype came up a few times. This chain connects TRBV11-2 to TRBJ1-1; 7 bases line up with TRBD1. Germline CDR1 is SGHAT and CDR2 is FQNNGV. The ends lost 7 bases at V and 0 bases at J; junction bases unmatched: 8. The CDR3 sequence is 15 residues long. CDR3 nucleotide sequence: TGTGCCAGCAACCATGCGACAGGGTTGAACACTGAAGCTTTCTTT. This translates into CASNHATGLNTEAFF.

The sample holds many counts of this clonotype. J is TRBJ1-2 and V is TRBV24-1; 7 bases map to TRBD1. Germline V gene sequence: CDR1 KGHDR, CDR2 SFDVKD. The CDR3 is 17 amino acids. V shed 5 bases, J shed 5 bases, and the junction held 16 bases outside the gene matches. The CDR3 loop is CATSAGQAEGEWYGYTF. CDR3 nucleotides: TGTGCCACCAGTGCCGGACAGGCTGAGGGTGAATGGTATGGCTACACCTTC.

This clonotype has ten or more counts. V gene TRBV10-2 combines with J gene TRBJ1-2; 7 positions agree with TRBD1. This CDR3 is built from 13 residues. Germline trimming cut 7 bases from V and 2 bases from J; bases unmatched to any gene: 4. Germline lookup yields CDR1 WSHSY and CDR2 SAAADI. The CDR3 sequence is CASTSTGNYGYTF. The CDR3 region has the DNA TGCGCCAGCACCTCGACAGGGAACTATGGCTACACCTTC.

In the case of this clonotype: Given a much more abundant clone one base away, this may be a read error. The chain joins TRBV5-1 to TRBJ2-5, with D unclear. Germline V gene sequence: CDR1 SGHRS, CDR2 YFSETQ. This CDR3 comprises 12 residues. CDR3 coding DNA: TGCGCCAGCAGCTTGACCCAAGAGGCCCAGTACTTC. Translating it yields CASSLTQEAQYF.

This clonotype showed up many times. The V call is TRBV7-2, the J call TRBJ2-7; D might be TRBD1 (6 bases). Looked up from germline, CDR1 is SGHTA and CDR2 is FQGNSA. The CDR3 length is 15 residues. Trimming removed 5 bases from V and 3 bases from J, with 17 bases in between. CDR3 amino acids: CASSASVVQGYEQYF. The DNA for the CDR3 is TGTGCCAGCAGCGCATCCGTCGTACAGGGCTACGAGCAGTACTTC.

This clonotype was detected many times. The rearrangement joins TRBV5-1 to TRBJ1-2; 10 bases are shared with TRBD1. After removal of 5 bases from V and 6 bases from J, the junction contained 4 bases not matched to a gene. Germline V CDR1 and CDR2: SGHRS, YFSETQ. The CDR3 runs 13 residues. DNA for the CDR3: TGCGCCAGCAGAGGGACAGGGGAACATGGCTACACCTTC. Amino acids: CASRGTGEHGYTF. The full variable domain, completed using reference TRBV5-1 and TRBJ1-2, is KAGVTQTPRYLIKTRGQQVTLSCSPISGHRSVSWYQQTPGQGLQFLFEYFSETQRNKGNFPGRFSGRQFSNSRSEMNVSTLELGDSALYLCASRGTGEHGYTFGSGTRLTVV.

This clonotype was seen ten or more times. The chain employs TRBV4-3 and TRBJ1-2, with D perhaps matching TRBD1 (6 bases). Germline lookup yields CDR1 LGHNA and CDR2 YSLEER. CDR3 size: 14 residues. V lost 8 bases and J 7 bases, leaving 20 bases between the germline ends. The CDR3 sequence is CASALIGQGSGYTF. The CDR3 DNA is TGCGCCAGCGCGTTGATTGGCCAGGGGAGTGGCTACACCTTC.

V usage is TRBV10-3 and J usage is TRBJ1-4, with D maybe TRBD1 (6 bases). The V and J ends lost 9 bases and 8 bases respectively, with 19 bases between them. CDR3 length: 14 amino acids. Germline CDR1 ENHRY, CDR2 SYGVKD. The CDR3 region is CAISSGTRKEKLFF. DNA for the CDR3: TGTGCCATTTCCTCCGGGACACGGAAGGAAAAACTGTTTTTT.

The CDR3 sequence is CASRPTSGDLQETQYF. CDR3 nucleotides: TGTGCCAGCAGACCAACTAGCGGGGACCTCCAAGAGACCCAGTACTTC. The V and J genes are TRBV11-2 and TRBJ2-5; TRBD2 aligns across 10 bases. CDR3 length: 16 amino acids. Trimming took 6 bases from V and 1 from J; bases not matched to a gene: 8. Germline-derived CDR1 and CDR2 are SGHAT and FQNNGV.

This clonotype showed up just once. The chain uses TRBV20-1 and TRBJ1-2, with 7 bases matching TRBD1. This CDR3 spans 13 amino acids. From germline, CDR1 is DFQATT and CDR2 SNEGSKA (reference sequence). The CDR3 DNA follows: TGCAGCGTTACCGGAGGGGACAGAGGCGGCTACACCTTC. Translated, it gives CSVTGGDRGGYTF.

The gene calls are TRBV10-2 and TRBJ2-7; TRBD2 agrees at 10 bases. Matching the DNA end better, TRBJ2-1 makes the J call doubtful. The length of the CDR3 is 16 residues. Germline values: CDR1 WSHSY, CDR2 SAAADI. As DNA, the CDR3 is TGCGCCAGCAGTGAGTTGGGACTAGCGTTGGGGAATGAGCAGTTCTTC. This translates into CASSELGLALGNEQFF.

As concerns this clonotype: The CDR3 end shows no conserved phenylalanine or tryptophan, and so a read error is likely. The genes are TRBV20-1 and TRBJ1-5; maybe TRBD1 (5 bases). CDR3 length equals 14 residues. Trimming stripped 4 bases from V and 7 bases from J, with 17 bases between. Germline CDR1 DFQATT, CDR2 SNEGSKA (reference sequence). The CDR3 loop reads CSATSGRGAQPQHL. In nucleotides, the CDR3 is TGCAGTGCTACCTCGGGTAGAGGGGCGCAGCCCCAGCATCTT.

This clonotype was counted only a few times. CDR3 amino acids: CAISESWQVLYF. The CDR3 coding sequence is TGTGCCATCAGTGAGTCGTGGCAGGTCCTGTACTTC. The V and J genes are TRBV10-3 and TRBJ2-7; D is unresolved. This CDR3 is built from 12 residues. V gave up 0 bases and J gave up 12 bases, with 12 bases separating them. Germline CDR1 reads ENHRY; CDR2 reads SYGVKD.

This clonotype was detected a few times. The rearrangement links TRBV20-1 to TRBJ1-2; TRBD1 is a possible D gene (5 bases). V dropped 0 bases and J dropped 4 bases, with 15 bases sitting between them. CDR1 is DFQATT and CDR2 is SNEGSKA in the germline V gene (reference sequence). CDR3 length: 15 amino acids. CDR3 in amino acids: CSARESAGRTYGYTF. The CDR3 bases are TGCAGTGCTAGAGAGTCGGCAGGGAGAACCTATGGCTACACCTTC.

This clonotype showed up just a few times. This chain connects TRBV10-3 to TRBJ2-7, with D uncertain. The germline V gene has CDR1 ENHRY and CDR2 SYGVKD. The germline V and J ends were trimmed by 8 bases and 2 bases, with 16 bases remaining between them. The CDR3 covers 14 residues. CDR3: CAIRRPNQTYEQYF. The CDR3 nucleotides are TGTGCCATCCGCCGGCCAAATCAAACCTACGAGCAGTACTTC.

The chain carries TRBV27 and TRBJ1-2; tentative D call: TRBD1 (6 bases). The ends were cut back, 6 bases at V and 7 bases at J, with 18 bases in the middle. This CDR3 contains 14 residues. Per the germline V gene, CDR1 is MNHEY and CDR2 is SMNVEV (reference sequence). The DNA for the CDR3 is TGTGCCAGCAGCCCGGACAGATCGGTCTCTGGCTACACCTTC. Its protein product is CASSPDRSVSGYTF.

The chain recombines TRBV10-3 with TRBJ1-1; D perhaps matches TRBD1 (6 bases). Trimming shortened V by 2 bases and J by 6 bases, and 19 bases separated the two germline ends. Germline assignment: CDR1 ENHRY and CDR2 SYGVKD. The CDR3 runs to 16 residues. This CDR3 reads CAISERRTGQSPEAFF. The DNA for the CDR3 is TGTGCCATCAGTGAGCGCCGGACCGGACAGTCCCCTGAAGCTTTCTTT.

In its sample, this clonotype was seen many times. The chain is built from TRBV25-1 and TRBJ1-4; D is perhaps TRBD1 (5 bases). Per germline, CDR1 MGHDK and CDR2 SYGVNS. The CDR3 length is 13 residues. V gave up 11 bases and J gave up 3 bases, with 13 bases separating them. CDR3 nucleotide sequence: TGTGCCGGAAGGACGGGGGCTAATGAAAAACTGTTTTTT. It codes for CAGRTGANEKLFF.

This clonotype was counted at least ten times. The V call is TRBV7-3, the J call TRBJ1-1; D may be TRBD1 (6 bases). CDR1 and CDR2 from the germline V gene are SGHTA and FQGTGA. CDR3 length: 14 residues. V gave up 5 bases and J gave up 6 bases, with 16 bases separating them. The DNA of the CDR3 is TGTGCCAGCAGCATGGGGGGGGCTGGGTCTGAAGCTTTCTTT. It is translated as CASSMGGAGSEAFF.

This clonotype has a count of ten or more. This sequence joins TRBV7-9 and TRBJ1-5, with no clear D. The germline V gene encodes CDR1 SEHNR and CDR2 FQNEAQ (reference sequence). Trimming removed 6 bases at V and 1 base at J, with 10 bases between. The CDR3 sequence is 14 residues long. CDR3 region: CASSLTDSNQPQHF. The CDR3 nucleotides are TGTGCCAGCAGTCTCACTGACAGCAATCAGCCCCAGCATTTT.

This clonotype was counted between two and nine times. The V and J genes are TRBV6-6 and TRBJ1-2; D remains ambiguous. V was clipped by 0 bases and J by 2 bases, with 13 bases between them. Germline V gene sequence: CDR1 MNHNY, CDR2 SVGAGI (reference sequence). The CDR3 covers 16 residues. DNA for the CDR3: TGTGCCAGCAGTTACTCGAATGAAGTTCTAAACTATGGCTACACCTTC. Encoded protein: CASSYSNEVLNYGYTF.

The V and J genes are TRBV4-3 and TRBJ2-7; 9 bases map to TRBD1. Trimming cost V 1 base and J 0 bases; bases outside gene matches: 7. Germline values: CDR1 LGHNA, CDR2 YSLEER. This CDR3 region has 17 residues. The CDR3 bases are TGCGCCAGCAGCCAAGTCATGGGGACAGGGATCTCCTACGAGCAGTACTTC. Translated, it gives CASSQVMGTGISYEQYF.

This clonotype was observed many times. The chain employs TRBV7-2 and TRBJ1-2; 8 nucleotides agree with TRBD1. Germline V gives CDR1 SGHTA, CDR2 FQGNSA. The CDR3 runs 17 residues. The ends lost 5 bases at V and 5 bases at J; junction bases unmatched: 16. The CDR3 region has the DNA TGTGCCAGCAGCCCTACCGGCTGGCCAGGGGGCGGGTATGGCTACACCTTC. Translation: CASSPTGWPGGGYGYTF.

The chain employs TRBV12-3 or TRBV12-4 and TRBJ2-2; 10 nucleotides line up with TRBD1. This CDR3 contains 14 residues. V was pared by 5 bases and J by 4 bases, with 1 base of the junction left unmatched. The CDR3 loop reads CASSDRGPTGELFF. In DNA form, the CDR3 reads TGTGCCAGCAGTGACAGGGGGCCCACCGGGGAGCTGTTTTTT.

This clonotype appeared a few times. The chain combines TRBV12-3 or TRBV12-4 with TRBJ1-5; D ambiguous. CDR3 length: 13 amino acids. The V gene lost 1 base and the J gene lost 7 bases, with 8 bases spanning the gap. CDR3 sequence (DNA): TGTGCCAGCAGTTTAGGGTCTCCACAGCCCCAGCATTTT. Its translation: CASSLGSPQPQHF.

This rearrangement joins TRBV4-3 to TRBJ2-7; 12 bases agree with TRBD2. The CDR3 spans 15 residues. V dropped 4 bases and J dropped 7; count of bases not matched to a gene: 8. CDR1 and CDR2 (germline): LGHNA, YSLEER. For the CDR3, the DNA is TGCGCCAGCAGCCGCGGACTAGCGGGAAACCGGGAGCAGTACTTC. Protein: CASSRGLAGNREQYF.

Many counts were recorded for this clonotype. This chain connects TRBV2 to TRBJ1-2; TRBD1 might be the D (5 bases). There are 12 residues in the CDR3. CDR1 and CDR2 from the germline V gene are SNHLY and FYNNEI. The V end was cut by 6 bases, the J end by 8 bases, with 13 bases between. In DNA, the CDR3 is TGTGCCAGCAGAGATGACAGCAGAGGCTACACCTTC. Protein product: CASRDDSRGYTF.

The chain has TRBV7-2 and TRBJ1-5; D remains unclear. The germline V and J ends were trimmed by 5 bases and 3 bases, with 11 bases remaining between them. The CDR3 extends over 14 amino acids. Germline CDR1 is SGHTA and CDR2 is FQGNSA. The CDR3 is CASSQAINNQPQHF. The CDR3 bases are TGTGCCAGCAGCCAAGCCATAAACAATCAGCCCCAGCATTTT.